Presented here are 10 T cell receptor beta chains from one specimen sequenced in a study of blood T cell repertoires in COVID-19. Data came from immunoSEQ multiplex PCR; TCRdb stores just in-frame clones and leaves some out. The table lists about 36,000 clones, roughly three quarters of them singletons. The sample taken for sequencing was peripheral blood. The receptor source for this set is a man between 65 and 85 years old with acute or convalescent COVID-19.

The chain links TRBV24-1 to TRBJ2-1, with TRBD2 matching over 12 bases. From germline, CDR1 is KGHDR and CDR2 SFDVKD. CDR3 size: 19 residues. V lost 7 bases, J lost 6 bases, and 18 bases stayed unmatched. The CDR3, as DNA: TGTGCCACCAGGGAAGGGGGACTAGCGGGTCCCCCGCCGTGCAATGAGCAGTTCTTC. Translation: CATREGGLAGPPPCNEQFF.

The rearrangement joins TRBV28 to TRBJ1-1; perhaps TRBD1 as D (6 bases). Trimming shortened V by 6 bases and J by 2 bases, and 10 bases separated the two germline ends. CDR1 and CDR2 from the germline V gene are MDHEN and SYDVKM. The length of the CDR3 is 13 residues. This chain's CDR3 is CASSYRVNTEAFF. The CDR3 bases are TGTGCCAGCAGCTACAGGGTAAACACTGAAGCTTTCTTT.

The chain joins TRBV4-3 to TRBJ1-4; 8 bases are shared with TRBD1. This CDR3 has 15 amino acids. The V segment lost 1 base and the J segment 8 bases; nucleotides outside the gene matches: 6. The germline gives CDR1 LGHNA, CDR2 YSLEER. The CDR3 bases are TGCGCCAGCAGCCAAGCAGGACAGGGAAGCGAAAAACTGTTTTTT. Protein sequence: CASSQAGQGSEKLFF.

The chain uses TRBV15 and TRBJ1-3; D ambiguous. Germline V gives CDR1 LNHNV, CDR2 YYDKDF (reference sequence). Trimming left V 0 bases short and J 8 bases short, with 14 bases between. The CDR3 is 15 residues long. The CDR3 loop reads CATSRDLPGSDTIYF. CDR3 coding DNA: TGTGCCACCAGCAGAGATCTTCCCGGGTCGGACACCATATATTTT.

The rearrangement uses TRBV7-2 and TRBJ2-7; 11 nucleotides align to TRBD2. Germline values: CDR1 SGHTA, CDR2 FQGNSA. The length of the CDR3 is 15 residues. Germline trimming cut 1 base from V and 3 bases from J; bases unmatched to any gene: 2. The CDR3: CASSLGLAGLYEQYF. DNA for the CDR3: TGTGCCAGCAGCTTAGGACTAGCGGGACTCTACGAGCAGTACTTC.

In its sample, this clone was seen a few times. This rearrangement joins TRBV6-6 to TRBJ1-5; D possibly corresponds to TRBD1 (6 bases). This CDR3 has 14 residues. Trimming cost V 7 bases and J 5 bases, with 15 bases left between them. Germline CDR1 reads MNHNY; CDR2 reads SVGAGI (reference sequence). The CDR3 DNA reads as TGTGCCAGCACTTCGGGGACACGAGATCAGCCCCAGCATTTT. It codes for CASTSGTRDQPQHF.

The chain combines TRBV5-6 with TRBJ1-3; no definite D call. V was clipped by 4 bases and J by 1 base, with 9 bases between them. Germline CDR1 is SGHDT and CDR2 is YYEEEE. This CDR3 comprises 14 residues. CDR3 nucleotides: TGTGCCAGCAGCCTACAGAGATCTGGAAACACCATATATTTT. Translating gives CASSLQRSGNTIYF. The full variable domain, with the rest looked up from reference TRBV5-6 and TRBJ1-3, is DAGVTQSPTHLIKTRGQQVTLRCSPKSGHDTVSWYQQALGQGPQFIFQYYEEEERQRGNFPDRFSGHQFPNYSSELNVNALLLGDSALYLCASSLQRSGNTIYFGEGSWLTVV.

This chain connects TRBV11-2 to TRBJ1-1, with a tentative D call TRBD1 (5 bases). V was shortened by 1 base and J by 5 bases, with 8 bases between the two germline ends. Germline CDR1 SGHAT, CDR2 FQNNGV. The CDR3 loop spans 13 amino acids. The CDR3 DNA reads as TGTGCCAGCAGCTTAGGATCAGGGACTGAAGCTTTCTTT. Its translation is CASSLGSGTEAFF.

This clone turned up a few times. The CDR3 here is CASSDTGYGYTF. DNA of the CDR3: TGTGCCAGCAGTGACACAGGGTATGGCTACACCTTC. This chain joins TRBV28 and TRBJ1-2, with D possibly being TRBD1 (6 bases). Per germline, CDR1 MDHEN and CDR2 SYDVKM. The CDR3 loop spans 12 amino acids. V lost 5 bases and J lost 5, with 9 bases in between.

The chain is built from TRBV4-3 and TRBJ2-1, with 7 bases lining up with TRBD1. The CDR3 sequence is 15 residues long. Germline lookup yields CDR1 LGHNA and CDR2 YSLEER. V shed 0 bases, J shed 6 bases, and the junction held 5 bases outside the gene matches. The CDR3 region is CASSQEQGFLNEQFF. In nucleotides, the CDR3 is TGCGCCAGCAGCCAAGAACAGGGGTTTCTCAATGAGCAGTTCTTC.